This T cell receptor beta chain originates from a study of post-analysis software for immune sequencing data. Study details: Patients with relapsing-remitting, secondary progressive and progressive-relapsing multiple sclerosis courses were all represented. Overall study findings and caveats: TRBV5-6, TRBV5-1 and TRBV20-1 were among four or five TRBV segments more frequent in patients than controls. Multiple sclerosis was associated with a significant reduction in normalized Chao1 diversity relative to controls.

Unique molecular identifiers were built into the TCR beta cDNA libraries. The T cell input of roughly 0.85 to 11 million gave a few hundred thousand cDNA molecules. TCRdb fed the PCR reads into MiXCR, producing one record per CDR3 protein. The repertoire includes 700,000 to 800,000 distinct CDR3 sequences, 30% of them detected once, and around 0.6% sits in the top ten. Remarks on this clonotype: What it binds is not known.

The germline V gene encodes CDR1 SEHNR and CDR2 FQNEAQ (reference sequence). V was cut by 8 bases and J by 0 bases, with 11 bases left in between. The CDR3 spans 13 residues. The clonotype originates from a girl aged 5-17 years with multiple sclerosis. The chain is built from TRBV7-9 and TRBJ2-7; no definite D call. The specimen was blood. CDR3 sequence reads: CASRAVSSYEQYF. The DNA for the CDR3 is TGTGCCAGCCGGGCTGTGAGCTCCTACGAGCAGTACTTC.